The clone carrying this T cell receptor (beta chain) was observed many times. Its antigen is currently unknown. This sample is part of a study of identical twins. General study results and limits: Cross-sectional statistical analysis was relied on for the conclusions, without the same donors being followed. Cord blood beta clonotypes that were abundant carried fewer insertions, and memory repertoires showed no such trend.

It was template switching that added a universal primer site, and there were unique molecular identifiers on the cDNA. TCRdb itself ran the 5' RACE reads through MiXCR, one entry per CDR3 protein. The table lists under 300,000 distinct CDR3 sequences, about 13% of them singletons, with 4% in the top ten. Between the trimmed V and J ends, which lost 6 bases and 2 bases, there was a span of 4 bases. CDR1 is KGHDR, CDR2 SFDVKD, per germline. The CDR3 loop spans 13 amino acids. These data were also reused for a study on yellow fever vaccine responses in identical twins.

Material: memory (CD45RO+) T cells sorted from blood. This clonotype originated in a woman aged 18-29 years in good health. The chain employs TRBV24-1 and TRBJ2-6; no clear D. This CDR3 is CATSTPGANVLTF. The CDR3 DNA reads TGTGCCACCAGTACCCCTGGGGCCAACGTCCTGACTTTC.